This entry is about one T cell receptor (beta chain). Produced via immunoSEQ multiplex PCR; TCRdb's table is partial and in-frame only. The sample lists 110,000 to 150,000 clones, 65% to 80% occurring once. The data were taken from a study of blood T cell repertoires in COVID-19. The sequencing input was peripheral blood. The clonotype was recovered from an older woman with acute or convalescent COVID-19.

The CDR3 nucleotides read TGTGCCAGCAGTTACGATCAGGCTAACTATGGCTACACCTTC. It encodes CASSYDQANYGYTF. The V and J genes are TRBV6-5 and TRBJ1-2; no firm D call. The CDR3 is 14 residues long. CDR1 MNHEY and CDR2 SVGAGI come from the germline V gene. V shed 2 bases and J shed 0 bases, with 7 bases lying between them.